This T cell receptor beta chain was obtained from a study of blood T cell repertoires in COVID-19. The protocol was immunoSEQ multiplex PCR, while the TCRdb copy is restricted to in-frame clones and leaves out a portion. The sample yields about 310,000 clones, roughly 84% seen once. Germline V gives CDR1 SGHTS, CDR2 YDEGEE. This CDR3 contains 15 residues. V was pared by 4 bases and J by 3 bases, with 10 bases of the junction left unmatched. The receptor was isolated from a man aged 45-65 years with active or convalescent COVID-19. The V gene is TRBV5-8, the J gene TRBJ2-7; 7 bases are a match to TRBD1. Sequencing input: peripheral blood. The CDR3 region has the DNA TGTGCCAGCAGCGACGGGACAGCTAAACTCTACGAGCAGTACTTC. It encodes CASSDGTAKLYEQYF.